The entry below gives a single T cell receptor (beta chain) sequence along with its context. Its antigen has not been determined. No base quality information exists; no much larger clone differs at one position. This record comes from a study of control samples from healthy donors and cancer patients (dated by TCRdb to about 2020). Libraries came from the immunoSEQ multiplex PCR assay. Here the immuneACCESS table is served through TCRdb, limited to in-frame sequences with V and J called. Missing clones are a known gap in these copies; in checked studies unresolved V genes cover under half, and the rest lacks a known reason. Across this sample there are 130,000 to 150,000 clones, with around 94% seen only once. 12% to 15% of the sample is in the top ten clones. Relative to germline, V is 1 base shorter and J is 2 bases shorter, with 3 bases between their ends. The germline V gene provides CDR1 LGHNA and CDR2 YSLEER. The CDR3, cysteine through phenylalanine, is 13 amino acids long. Just CDR3 DNA is preserved here, 39 bases in frame from base 1.

The receptor's source is a man in his fifties or sixties with colorectal cancer. The chain is encoded by TRBV4-3 joined to TRBJ1-3, with no confidently assigned D gene. Material: PBMCs. The base sequence is TGCGCCAGCAGCCAAGGGCCTGGAAACACCATATATTTT. This codes for CASSQGPGNTIYF.